The clone carrying this TCR beta chain showed up many times. The antigen remains undetermined. The sample originates from a study of T-cell memory formation after mild COVID-19. TCRdb reprocessed the 5' RACE reads with MiXCR, giving one entry per CDR3 protein. The data hold about 110,000 distinct CDR3 sequences, with roughly a sixth observed a single time. Notes on the study in general: Clones shrinking from day 15 to 85 showed even CD4/CD8 mixes; later expanders tilted CD4+.

Germline V lookup: CDR1 SGHTA, CDR2 FQGNSA. This CDR3 is built from 15 residues. V lost 1 base, J lost 5 bases, and 5 bases stayed unmatched. The chain recombines TRBV7-2 with TRBJ2-3; TRBD2 matches at 8 bases. The sequence was obtained from a man aged 18 to 29 who had mild COVID-19 (a few samples of this study predate the infection). Cell type and time point are not known. The source material was PBMCs or a T cell subset sorted from them (not recorded which). This CDR3 reads CASSLVAGGGDTQYF. The CDR3 coding sequence is TGTGCCAGCAGCTTAGTTGCCGGGGGGGGAGATACGCAGTATTTT.